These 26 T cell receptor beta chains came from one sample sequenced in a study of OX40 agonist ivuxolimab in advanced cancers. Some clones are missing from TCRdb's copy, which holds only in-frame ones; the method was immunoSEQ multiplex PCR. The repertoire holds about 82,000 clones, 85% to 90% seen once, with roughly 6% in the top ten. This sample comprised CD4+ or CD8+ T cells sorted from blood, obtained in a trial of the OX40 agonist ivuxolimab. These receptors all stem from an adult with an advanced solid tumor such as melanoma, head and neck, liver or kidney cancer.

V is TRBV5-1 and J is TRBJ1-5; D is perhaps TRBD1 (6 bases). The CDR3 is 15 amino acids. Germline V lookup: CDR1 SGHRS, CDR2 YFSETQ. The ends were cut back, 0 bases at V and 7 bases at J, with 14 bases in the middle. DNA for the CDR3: TGCGCCAGCAGCTTGGAACCAAAGGGGGGACAGCCCCAGCATTTT. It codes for CASSLEPKGGQPQHF.

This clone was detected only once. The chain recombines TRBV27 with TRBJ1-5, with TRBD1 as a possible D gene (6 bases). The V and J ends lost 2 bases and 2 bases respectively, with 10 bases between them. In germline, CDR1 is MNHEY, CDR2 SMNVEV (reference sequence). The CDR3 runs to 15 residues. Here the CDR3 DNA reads TGTGCCAGCAGTTTACAGGGGTTGGGCAATCAGCCCCAGCATTTT. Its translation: CASSLQGLGNQPQHF.

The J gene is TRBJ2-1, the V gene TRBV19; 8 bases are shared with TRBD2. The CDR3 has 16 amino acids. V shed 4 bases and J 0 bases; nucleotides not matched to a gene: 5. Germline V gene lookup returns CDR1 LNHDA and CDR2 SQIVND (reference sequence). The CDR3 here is CASSTIAGPSYNEQFF. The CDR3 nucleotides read TGTGCCAGTAGTACCATAGCGGGACCCTCCTACAATGAGCAGTTCTTC.

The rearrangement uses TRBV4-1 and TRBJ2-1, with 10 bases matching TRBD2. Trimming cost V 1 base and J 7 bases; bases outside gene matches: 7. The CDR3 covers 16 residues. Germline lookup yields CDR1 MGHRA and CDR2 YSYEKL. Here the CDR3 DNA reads TGCGCCAGCAGCCAAGTGGAGCGGGGGGGGTCAAATGAGCAGTTCTTC. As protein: CASSQVERGGSNEQFF.

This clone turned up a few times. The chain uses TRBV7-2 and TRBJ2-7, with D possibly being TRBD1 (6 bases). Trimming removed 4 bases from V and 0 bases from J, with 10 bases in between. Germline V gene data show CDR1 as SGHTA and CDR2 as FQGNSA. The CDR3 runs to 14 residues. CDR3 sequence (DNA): TGTGCCAGCAGCTCCCAGGGGTACTCCTACGAGCAGTACTTC. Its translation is CASSSQGYSYEQYF. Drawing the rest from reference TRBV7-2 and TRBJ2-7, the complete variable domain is GAGVSQSPSNKVTEKGKDVELRCDPISGHTALYWYRQSLGQGLEFLIYFQGNSAPDKSGLPSDRFSAERTGGSVSTLTIQRTQQEDSAVYLCASSSQGYSYEQYFGPGTRLTVT.

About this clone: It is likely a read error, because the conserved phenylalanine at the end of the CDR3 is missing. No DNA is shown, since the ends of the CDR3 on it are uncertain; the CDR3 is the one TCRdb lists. CDR3 in amino acids: CASSCGIRG. The V gene is TRBV5-1, the J gene TRBJ1-6. CDR1 is SGHRS and CDR2 is YFSETQ in the germline V gene. Termini included, the CDR3 measures 9 amino acids.

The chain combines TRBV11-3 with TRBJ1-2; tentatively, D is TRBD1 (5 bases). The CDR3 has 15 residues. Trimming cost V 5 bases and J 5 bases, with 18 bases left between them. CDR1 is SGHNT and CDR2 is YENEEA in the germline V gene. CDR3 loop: CASSRGRGLLYGYTF. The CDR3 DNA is TGTGCCAGCAGCCGGGGGAGGGGCCTCCTTTATGGCTACACCTTC.

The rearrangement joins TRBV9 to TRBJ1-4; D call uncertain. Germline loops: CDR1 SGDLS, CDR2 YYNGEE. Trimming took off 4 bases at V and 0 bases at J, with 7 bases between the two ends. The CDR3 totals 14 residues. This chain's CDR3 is CASSYSATNEKLFF. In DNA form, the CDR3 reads TGTGCCAGCAGCTACTCCGCAACTAATGAAAAACTGTTTTTT.

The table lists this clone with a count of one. CDR3 region: CASSPQGVGANEKLFF. DNA of the CDR3: TGTGCCAGCAGCCCACAGGGAGTAGGGGCTAATGAAAAACTGTTTTTT. This chain connects TRBV7-2 to TRBJ1-4; D might be TRBD1 (6 bases). V lost 5 bases to trimming and J lost 3 bases, with 16 bases between them. The CDR3 runs 16 residues. Germline CDR1 reads SGHTA; CDR2 reads FQGNSA.

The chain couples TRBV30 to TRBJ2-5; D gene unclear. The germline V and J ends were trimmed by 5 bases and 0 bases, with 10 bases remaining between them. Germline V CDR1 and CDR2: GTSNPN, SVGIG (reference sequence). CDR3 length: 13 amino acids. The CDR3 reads CAWARMYQETQYF. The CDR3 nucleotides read TGTGCCTGGGCCCGGATGTACCAAGAGACCCAGTACTTC. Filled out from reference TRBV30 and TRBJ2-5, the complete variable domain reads SQTIHQWPATLVQPVGSPLSLECTVEGTSNPNLYWYRQAAGRGLQLLFYSVGIGQISSEVPQNLSASRPQDRQFILSSKKLLLSDSGFYLCAWARMYQETQYFGPGTRLLVL.

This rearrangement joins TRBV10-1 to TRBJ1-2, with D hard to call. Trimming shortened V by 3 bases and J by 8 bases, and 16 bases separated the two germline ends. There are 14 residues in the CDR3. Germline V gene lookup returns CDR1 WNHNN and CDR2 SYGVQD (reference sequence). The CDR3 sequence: CASSDSPDRWGYTF. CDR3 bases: TGCGCCAGCAGTGATTCTCCGGACCGGTGGGGCTACACCTTC.

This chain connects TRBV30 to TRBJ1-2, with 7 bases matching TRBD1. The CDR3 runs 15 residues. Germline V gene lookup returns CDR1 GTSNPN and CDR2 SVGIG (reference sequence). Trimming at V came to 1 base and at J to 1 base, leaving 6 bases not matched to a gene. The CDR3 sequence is CAWSGAGGNNYGYTF. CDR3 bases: TGTGCCTGGAGTGGAGCAGGGGGGAATAACTATGGCTACACCTTC.

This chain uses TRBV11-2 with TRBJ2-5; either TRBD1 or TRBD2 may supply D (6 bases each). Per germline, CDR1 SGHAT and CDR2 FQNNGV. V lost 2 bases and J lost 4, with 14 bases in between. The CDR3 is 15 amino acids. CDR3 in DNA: TGTGCCAGCAGCTTATCACCGGGGGCGCGAGAGACCCAGTACTTC. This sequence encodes CASSLSPGARETQYF. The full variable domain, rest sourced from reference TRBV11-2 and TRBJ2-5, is EAGVAQSPRYKIIEKRQSVAFWCNPISGHATLYWYQQILGQGPKLLIQFQNNGVVDDSQLPKDRFSAERLKGVDSTLKIQPAKLEDSAVYLCASSLSPGARETQYFGPGTRLLVL.

This CDR3 is CASSQGRGVQETQYF. The CDR3 coding sequence is TGCGCCAGCAGCCAAGGACGGGGGGTCCAAGAGACCCAGTACTTC. The J gene is TRBJ2-5, the V gene TRBV4-1, with 7 positions matching TRBD2. In germline, CDR1 is MGHRA, CDR2 YSYEKL. The CDR3 covers 15 residues. Trimming at V came to 1 base and at J to 1 base, leaving 3 bases not matched to a gene.

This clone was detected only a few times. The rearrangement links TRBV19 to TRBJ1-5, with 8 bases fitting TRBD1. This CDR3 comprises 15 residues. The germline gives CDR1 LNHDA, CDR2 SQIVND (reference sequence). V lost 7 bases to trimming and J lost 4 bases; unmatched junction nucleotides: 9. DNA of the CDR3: TGTGCCAGTAAGGGCAGGGGGCGAAGAAATCAGCCCCAGCATTTT. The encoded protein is CASKGRGRRNQPQHF.

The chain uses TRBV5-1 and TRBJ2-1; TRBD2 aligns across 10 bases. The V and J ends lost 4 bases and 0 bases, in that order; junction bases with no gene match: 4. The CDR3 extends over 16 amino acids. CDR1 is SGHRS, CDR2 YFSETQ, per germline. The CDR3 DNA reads TGCGCCAGCAGCATACTAGCGGGGAGCTCCTACAATGAGCAGTTCTTC. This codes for CASSILAGSSYNEQFF.

The DNA of the CDR3 is TGTGCCAGCAGTTCAAGGGATTCTGTCTACACCTTC. This sequence encodes CASSSRDSVYTF. The V call is TRBV2, the J call TRBJ1-2; D not resolved. CDR1 is SNHLY and CDR2 is FYNNEI in the germline V gene. V was clipped by 5 bases and J by 10 bases, with 14 bases between them. The CDR3 covers 12 residues.

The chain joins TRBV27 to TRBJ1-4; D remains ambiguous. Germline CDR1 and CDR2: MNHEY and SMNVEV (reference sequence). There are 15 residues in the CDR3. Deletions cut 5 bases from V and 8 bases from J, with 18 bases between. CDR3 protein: CASSQSGDSGEKLFF. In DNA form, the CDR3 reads TGTGCCAGCAGTCAATCAGGAGATAGCGGGGAAAAACTGTTTTTT.

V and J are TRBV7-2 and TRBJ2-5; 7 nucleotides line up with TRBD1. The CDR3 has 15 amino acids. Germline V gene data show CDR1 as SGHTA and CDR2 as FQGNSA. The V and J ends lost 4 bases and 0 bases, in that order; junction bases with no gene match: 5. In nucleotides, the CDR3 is TGTGCCAGCAGCTACAGGGGCCAGTACCAAGAGACCCAGTACTTC. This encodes CASSYRGQYQETQYF.

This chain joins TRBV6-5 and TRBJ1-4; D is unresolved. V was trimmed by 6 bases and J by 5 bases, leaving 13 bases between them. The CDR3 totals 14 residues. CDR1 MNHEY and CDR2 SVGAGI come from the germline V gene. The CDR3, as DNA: TGTGCCAGCAGACCGCCGGGAAGGAATGAAAAACTGTTTTTT. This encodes CASRPPGRNEKLFF.

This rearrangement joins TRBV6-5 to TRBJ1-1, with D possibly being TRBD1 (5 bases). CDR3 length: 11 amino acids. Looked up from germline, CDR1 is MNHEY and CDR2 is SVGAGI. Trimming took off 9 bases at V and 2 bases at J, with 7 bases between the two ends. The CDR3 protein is CASGGNTEAFF. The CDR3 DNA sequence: TGTGCCAGTGGGGGTAACACTGAAGCTTTCTTT.

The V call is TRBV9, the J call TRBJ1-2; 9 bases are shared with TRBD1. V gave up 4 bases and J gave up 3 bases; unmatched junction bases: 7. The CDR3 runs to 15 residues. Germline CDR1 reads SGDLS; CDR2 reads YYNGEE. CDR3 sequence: CASSPAGTGYYGYTF. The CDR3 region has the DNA TGTGCCAGCAGCCCAGCAGGGACAGGGTACTATGGCTACACCTTC.

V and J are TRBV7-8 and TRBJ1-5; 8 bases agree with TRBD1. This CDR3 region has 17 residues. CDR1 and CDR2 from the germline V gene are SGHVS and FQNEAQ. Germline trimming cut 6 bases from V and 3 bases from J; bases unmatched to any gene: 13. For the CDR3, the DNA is TGTGCCAGCAGTCCATCACTACAGGGGGAATTCAATCAGCCCCAGCATTTT. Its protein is CASSPSLQGEFNQPQHF.

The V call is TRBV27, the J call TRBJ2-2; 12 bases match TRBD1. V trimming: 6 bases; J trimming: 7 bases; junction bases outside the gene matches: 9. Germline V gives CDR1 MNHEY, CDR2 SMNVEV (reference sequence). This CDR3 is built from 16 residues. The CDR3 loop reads CASRRGTGGWSGELFF. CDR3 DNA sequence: TGTGCCAGCAGACGAGGGACAGGGGGCTGGAGCGGGGAGCTGTTTTTT.

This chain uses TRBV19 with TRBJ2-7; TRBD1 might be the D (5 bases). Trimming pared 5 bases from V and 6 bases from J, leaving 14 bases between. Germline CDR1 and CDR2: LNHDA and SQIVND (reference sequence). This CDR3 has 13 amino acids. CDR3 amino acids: CASSVQGLGEQYF. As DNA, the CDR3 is TGTGCCAGTAGTGTTCAGGGTCTGGGCGAGCAGTACTTC.

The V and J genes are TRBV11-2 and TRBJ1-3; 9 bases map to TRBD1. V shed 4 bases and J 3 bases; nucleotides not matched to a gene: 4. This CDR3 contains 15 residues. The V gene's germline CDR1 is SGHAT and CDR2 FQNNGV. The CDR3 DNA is TGTGCCAGCAGCTCAGACAGGGGGTTTGGAAACACCATATATTTT. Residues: CASSSDRGFGNTIYF.